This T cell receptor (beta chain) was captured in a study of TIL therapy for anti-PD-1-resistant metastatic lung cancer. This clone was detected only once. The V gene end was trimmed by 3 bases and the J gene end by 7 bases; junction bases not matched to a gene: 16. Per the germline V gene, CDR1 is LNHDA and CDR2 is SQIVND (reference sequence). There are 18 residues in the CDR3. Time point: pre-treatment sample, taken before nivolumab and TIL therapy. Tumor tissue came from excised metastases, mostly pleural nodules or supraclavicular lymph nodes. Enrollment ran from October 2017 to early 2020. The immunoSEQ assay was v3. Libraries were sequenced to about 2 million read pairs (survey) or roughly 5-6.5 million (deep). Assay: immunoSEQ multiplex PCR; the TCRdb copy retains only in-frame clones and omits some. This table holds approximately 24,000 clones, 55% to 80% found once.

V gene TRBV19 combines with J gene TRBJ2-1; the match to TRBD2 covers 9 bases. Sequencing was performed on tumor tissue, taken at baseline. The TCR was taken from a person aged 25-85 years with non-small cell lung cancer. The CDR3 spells CASSIRLAGTSRRNEQFF. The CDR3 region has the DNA TGTGCCAGTAGTATTCGGCTAGCGGGGACCTCCCGTAGGAATGAGCAGTTCTTC.